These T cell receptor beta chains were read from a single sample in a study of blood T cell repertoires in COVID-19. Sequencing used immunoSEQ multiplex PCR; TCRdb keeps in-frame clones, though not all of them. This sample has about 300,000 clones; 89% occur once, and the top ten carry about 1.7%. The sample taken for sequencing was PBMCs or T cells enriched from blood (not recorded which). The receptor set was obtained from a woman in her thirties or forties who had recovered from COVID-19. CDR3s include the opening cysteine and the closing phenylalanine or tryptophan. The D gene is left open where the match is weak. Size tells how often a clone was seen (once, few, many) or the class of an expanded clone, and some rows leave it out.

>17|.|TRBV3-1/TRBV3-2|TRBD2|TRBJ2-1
TGTGCCAGCAGCCCTTTTGTTGGGCGGGGGGGCCGAAATGAGCAGTTCTTC
CASSPFVGRGGRNEQFF
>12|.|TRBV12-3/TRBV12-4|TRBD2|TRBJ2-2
TGCGCCGGGGGGGCAAACACCGGGGAGCTGTTTTTT
CAGGANTGELFF
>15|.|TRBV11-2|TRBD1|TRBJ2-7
TGTGCCAGCAGCCCCGGACAGGGGGCAAACTACGAGCAGTACTTC
CASSPGQGANYEQYF
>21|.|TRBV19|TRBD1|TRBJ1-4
TGTGCCAGTAGTATCAGCAAGCTACGGGACAGGGGTATTGGTGCTAATGAAAAACTGTTTTTT
CASSISKLRDRGIGANEKLFF
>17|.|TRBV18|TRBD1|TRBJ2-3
TGTGCCAGCTCACCCGCCGGGACAGGGGCGAGGGCAGATACGCAGTATTTT
CASSPAGTGARADTQYF
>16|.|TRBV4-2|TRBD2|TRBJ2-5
TGTGCCAGCAGCCAAGAGGGTAGCGGGAGGGAAGAGACCCAGTACTTC
CASSQEGSGREETQYF
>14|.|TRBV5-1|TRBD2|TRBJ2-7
TGCGCCAGCAGCCGGACTAGCGGGAGTTACGAGCAGTACTTC
CASSRTSGSYEQYF
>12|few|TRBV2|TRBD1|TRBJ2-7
TGTGCCGTCCGACAGGGAAACTACGAGCAGTACTTC
CAVRQGNYEQYF
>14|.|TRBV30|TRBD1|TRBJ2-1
TGTGCCTGGAGTGTAGGACAGGGCTACAATGAGCAGTTCTTC
CAWSVGQGYNEQFF
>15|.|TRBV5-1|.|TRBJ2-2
TGCGCCAGCAGCTTAGAGCTTCCGGACACCGGGGAGCTGTTTTTT
CASSLELPDTGELFF
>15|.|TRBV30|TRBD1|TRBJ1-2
TGTGCCTGGGCCGGGACAGGGGGCCGTAGGTATGGCTACACCTTC
CAWAGTGGRRYGYTF
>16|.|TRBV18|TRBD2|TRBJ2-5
TGTGCCAGCTCCGGACTAGCGGGGGGGTACCAAGAGACCCAGTACTTC
CASSGLAGGYQETQYF
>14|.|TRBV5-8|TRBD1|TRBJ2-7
TGTGCCAGCAGCTTGGACAGGGGAAAGGAGGAGCAGTACTTC
CASSLDRGKEEQYF
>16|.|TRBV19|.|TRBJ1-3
TGTGCCAGTAGTCCCGAAGAGGGAGAGGATGGAAACACCATATATTTT
CASSPEEGEDGNTIYF